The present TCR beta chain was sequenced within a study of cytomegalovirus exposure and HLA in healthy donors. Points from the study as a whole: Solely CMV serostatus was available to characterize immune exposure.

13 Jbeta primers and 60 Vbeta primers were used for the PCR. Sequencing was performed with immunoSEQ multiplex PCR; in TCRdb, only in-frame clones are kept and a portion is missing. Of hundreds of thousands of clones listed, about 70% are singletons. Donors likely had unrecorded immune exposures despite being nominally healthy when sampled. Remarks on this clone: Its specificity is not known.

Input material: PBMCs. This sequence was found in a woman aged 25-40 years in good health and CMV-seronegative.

The CDR3 sequence is CASSQDLLTLFF. For the CDR3, the DNA is TGCGCCAGCAGCCAAGACCTTTTGACTCTGTTTTTT. The rearrangement uses TRBV4-1 and TRBJ1-4; D not certain. Germline CDR1 is MGHRA and CDR2 is YSYEKL. V gave up 0 bases and J gave up 14 bases, with 10 bases separating them. The CDR3 consists of 12 residues.